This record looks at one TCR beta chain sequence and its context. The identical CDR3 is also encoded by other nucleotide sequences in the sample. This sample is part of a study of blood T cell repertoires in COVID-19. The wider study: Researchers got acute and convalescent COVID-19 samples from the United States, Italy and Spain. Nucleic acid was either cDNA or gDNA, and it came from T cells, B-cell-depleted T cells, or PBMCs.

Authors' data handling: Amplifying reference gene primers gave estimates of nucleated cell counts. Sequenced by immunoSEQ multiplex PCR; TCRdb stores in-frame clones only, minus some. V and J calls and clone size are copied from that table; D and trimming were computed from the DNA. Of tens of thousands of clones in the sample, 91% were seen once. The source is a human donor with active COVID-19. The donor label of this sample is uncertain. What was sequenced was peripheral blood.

CDR3 sequence reads: CASSPTGDEQYF. The CDR3 region has the DNA TGTGCCAGCTCACCGACAGGGGACGAGCAGTACTTC. The V and J genes are TRBV18 and TRBJ2-7, with 8 positions matching TRBD1. V gave up 3 bases and J gave up 5 bases; unmatched junction bases: 0. CDR1 KGHSH and CDR2 LQKENI come from the germline V gene. This CDR3 comprises 12 residues.